This is a list of T cell receptor beta chains from one sample in a study of T cells and Merkel cell carcinoma outcomes. Only in-frame clones appear in the TCRdb table, and some are missing; sequencing was by immunoSEQ multiplex PCR. The sample shows some 9,400 clones, less than 90% of them seen only once. Sequences were obtained from tumor tissue from Merkel cell carcinoma. The receptors were sampled from a human donor with Merkel cell carcinoma. Both conserved end residues are part of each CDR3. The D gene is left open where the match is weak. Only part of the rows carry a size: once, few, many, or a class if the clone is expanded.

abundance,v_gene,len,j_gene,d_gene,CDR3aa,CDR3nt
NA,TRBV5-4,16,TRBJ2-1,TRBD1,CASSQKRQGARNEQFF,TGTGCCAGCAGCCAGAAACGACAGGGGGCTCGGAATGAGCAGTTCTTC
NA,TRBV7-8,12,TRBJ2-7,NA,CASSLADYEQYF,TGTGCCAGCAGCTTAGCGGACTACGAGCAGTACTTC
few,TRBV5-4,13,TRBJ2-1,NA,CASSLASGVAQFF,TGTGCCAGCAGCTTGGCCTCTGGGGTGGCGCAGTTCTTC
NA,TRBV6-6,15,TRBJ2-7,TRBD1,CASSGGTGGKYEQYF,TGTGCCAGCAGTGGCGGGACAGGGGGCAAATACGAGCAGTACTTC
NA,TRBV5-1,15,TRBJ2-7,TRBD1,CASSLVTGGTDEQYF,TGCGCTAGCAGCTTGGTGACAGGGGGCACCGACGAGCAGTACTTC
NA,TRBV2,12,TRBJ2-7,NA,CASSERGFEQYF,TGTGCCAGCAGTGAAAGGGGGTTTGAGCAGTACTTC
NA,TRBV29-1,18,TRBJ1-4,TRBD1,CSVPSRQGRGATNEKLFF,TGCAGCGTTCCCTCCCGACAGGGCAGGGGTGCAACTAATGAAAAACTGTTTTTT
few,TRBV13,15,TRBJ2-7,TRBD1,CASSLVAGGSYEQYF,TGTGCCAGCAGCTTAGTAGCAGGGGGCTCCTACGAGCAGTACTTC
NA,TRBV18,15,TRBJ1-1,TRBD1,CASSPGTGNATEAFF,TGTGCCAGCTCACCCGGGACAGGGAATGCCACTGAAGCTTTCTTT
NA,TRBV11-2,13,TRBJ1-2,NA,CASSLMLDYGYTF,TGTGCCAGCAGCTTAATGCTCGACTATGGCTACACCTTC
NA,TRBV28,13,TRBJ1-2,NA,CASSWGSRYGYTF,TGTGCCAGCAGTTGGGGCAGCCGCTATGGCTACACCTTC
NA,TRBV25-1,14,TRBJ2-1,NA,CASSESRGVDEQFF,TGTGCCAGCAGTGAATCGAGGGGAGTGGATGAGCAGTTCTTC
NA,TRBV15,20,TRBJ2-7,TRBD1,CATSRDRWTGGTPSSYEQYF,TGTGCCACCAGCAGAGATCGATGGACAGGGGGCACTCCAAGCTCCTACGAGCAGTACTTC
NA,TRBV5-4,14,TRBJ2-5,TRBD1,CASTDGQEQETQYF,TGTGCCAGCACCGACGGACAGGAGCAAGAGACCCAGTACTTC
NA,TRBV4-2,16,TRBJ2-1,NA,CASSQDYRAGVGEQFF,TGTGCCAGCAGCCAAGATTACAGGGCTGGGGTAGGGGAGCAGTTCTTC
NA,TRBV4-2,17,TRBJ1-4,NA,CASSQDRFRGDNEKLFF,TGTGCCAGCAGCCAAGATCGTTTTCGAGGCGACAATGAAAAACTGTTTTTT
NA,TRBV5-1,17,TRBJ1-2,NA,CASSLEAWIGKNYGYTF,TGCGCCAGCAGCTTGGAGGCTTGGATAGGGAAAAACTATGGCTACACCTTC
NA,TRBV28,14,TRBJ2-7,TRBD2,CATSPGGQAYEQYF,TGTGCCACTTCCCCGGGGGGTCAGGCCTACGAGCAGTACTTC
NA,TRBV5-1,12,TRBJ2-5,NA,CASSSTGETQYF,TGCGCCAGCAGTTCCACCGGAGAGACCCAGTACTTC
NA,TRBV5-1,15,TRBJ2-6,NA,CASSLGGTGANVLTF,TGCGCCAGCAGCTTGGGCGGGACTGGGGCCAACGTCCTGACTTTC
NA,TRBV7-2,14,TRBJ2-5,NA,CASSLVWRWETQYF,TGTGCCAGCAGCTTAGTATGGCGGTGGGAGACCCAGTACTTC
NA,TRBV5-1,18,TRBJ1-4,NA,CASSRGGNPVGKNEKLFF,TGCGCCAGCAGCCGCGGGGGGAACCCTGTGGGTAAAAATGAAAAACTGTTTTTT
NA,TRBV18,16,TRBJ1-1,NA,CASSRLRGDKRPEAFF,TGTGCCAGCTCGCGGCTACGGGGCGATAAACGGCCTGAAGCTTTCTTT
few,TRBV5-4,13,TRBJ2-5,TRBD2,CASRSGGQETQYF,TGTGCCAGCCGTAGCGGGGGTCAAGAGACCCAGTACTTC
NA,TRBV11-2,14,TRBJ2-7,NA,CASSLDRGGYEQYF,TGTGCCAGCAGCTTAGATCGAGGGGGCTACGAGCAGTACTTC
NA,TRBV4-2,16,TRBJ2-7,TRBD1,CASSQEVGQKTYEQYF,TGTGCCAGCAGCCAAGAGGTGGGACAGAAGACCTACGAGCAGTACTTC
once,TRBV27,15,TRBJ1-2,NA,CASSLTVWSGYGYTF,TGTGCCAGCAGTTTAACTGTTTGGTCGGGCTATGGCTACACCTTC
NA,TRBV29-1,12,TRBJ2-7,NA,CSVASPSGEQYF,TGCAGCGTTGCAAGCCCCTCTGGGGAGCAGTACTTC
once,TRBV20-1,11,TRBJ1-1,NA,CSAGGGTEAFF,TGCAGTGCCGGCGGGGGCACTGAAGCTTTCTTT
NA,TRBV5-1,13,TRBJ2-5,NA,CASSLASEETQYF,TGCGCCAGCAGCTTGGCAAGTGAAGAGACCCAGTACTTC
NA,TRBV4-1,15,TRBJ2-3,TRBD2,CASRLLAGALDTQYF,TGCGCCAGCAGACTTCTAGCGGGGGCACTAGATACGCAGTATTTT
NA,TRBV6-1,15,TRBJ2-3,NA,CASSESGVWADTQYF,TGTGCCAGCAGTGAAAGTGGTGTTTGGGCAGATACGCAGTATTTT
NA,TRBV18,15,TRBJ2-3,TRBD2,CASSTTSGGTDTQYF,TGTGCCAGCTCGACGACTAGCGGAGGAACAGATACGCAGTATTTT
NA,TRBV9,14,TRBJ1-3,NA,CASSVAITGNTIYF,TGTGCCAGCAGCGTAGCGATAACTGGAAACACCATATATTTT
NA,TRBV6-1,13,TRBJ1-1,NA,CASSENGGTEAFF,TGTGCCAGCAGTGAAAACGGGGGCACTGAAGCTTTCTTT
NA,TRBV10-2,15,TRBJ2-7,NA,CASSKSSGGRYEQYF,TGCGCCAGCAGTAAGTCCTCCGGGGGGCGCTACGAGCAGTACTTC
NA,TRBV7-9,12,TRBJ1-1,NA,CASSLVVTEAFF,TGTGCCAGCAGCTTAGTCGTGACTGAAGCTTTCTTT
NA,TRBV7-9,13,TRBJ2-4,TRBD1,CASSLTGDNIQYF,TGTGCCAGCAGCTTAACAGGGGATAACATTCAGTACTTC
once,TRBV27,14,TRBJ1-1,NA,CASSLLKMNTEAFF,TGTGCCAGCAGTTTATTGAAGATGAACACTGAAGCTTTCTTT
NA,TRBV28,14,TRBJ2-3,NA,CASSPPFRTDTQYF,TGTGCCAGCAGTCCCCCCTTTCGCACAGATACGCAGTATTTT
few,TRBV7-2,16,TRBJ2-5,NA,CASSLWRGVGQETQYF,TGTGCCAGCAGCTTGTGGAGGGGAGTTGGGCAAGAGACCCAGTACTTC
few,TRBV7-6,15,TRBJ2-3,NA,CASSKVGASTDTQYF,TGTGCCAGCAGCAAAGTTGGGGCTAGCACAGATACGCAGTATTTT
NA,TRBV5-4,14,TRBJ1-2,TRBD1,CASSLRQGLGGYTF,TGTGCCAGCAGCCTACGACAGGGTCTGGGTGGCTACACCTTC
NA,TRBV12-5,13,TRBJ2-7,NA,CASGFSGAQEQYF,TGTGCTAGTGGTTTCTCCGGGGCGCAGGAGCAGTACTTC
once,TRBV4-2,16,TRBJ2-7,TRBD2,CASSQEMLAEGYEQYF,TGTGCCAGCAGCCAAGAAATGCTAGCGGAGGGATACGAGCAGTACTTC
NA,TRBV6-5,14,TRBJ1-6,TRBD1,CASYTGGYNSPLHF,TGTGCCAGCTATACAGGGGGCTATAATTCACCCCTCCACTTT
few,TRBV6-6,13,TRBJ2-3,NA,CASSTRGTDTQYF,TGTGCCAGCAGTACTCGGGGGACAGATACGCAGTATTTT
once,TRBV18,15,TRBJ1-1,TRBD1,CASSPPDRGNTEAFF,TGTGCCAGCTCACCACCGGACAGGGGGAACACTGAAGCTTTCTTT
NA,TRBV5-5,13,TRBJ2-7,NA,CASSPWLTDEQYF,TGTGCCAGCAGCCCATGGCTGACAGACGAGCAGTACTTC
once,TRBV9,14,TRBJ2-7,TRBD2,CASSVSGGEYEQYF,TGTGCCAGCAGCGTTAGCGGGGGAGAGTACGAGCAGTACTTT
NA,TRBV7-9,16,TRBJ1-2,NA,CASSPGDGTTNYGYTF,TGTGCCAGCAGCCCCGGAGATGGGACGACTAACTATGGCTACACCTTC
NA,TRBV20-1,10,TRBJ1-2,NA,CSTFHYGYTF,TGCAGTACCTTTCACTATGGCTACACCTTC
NA,TRBV5-4,13,TRBJ1-2,NA,CASSFGRAGGYTF,TGTGCCAGCAGCTTCGGGAGGGCGGGAGGCTACACCTTC
few,TRBV4-1,17,TRBJ2-3,TRBD1,CASSQPPGQVRTDTQYF,TGCGCCAGCAGCCAACCACCGGGACAGGTACGCACAGATACGCAGTATTTT
NA,TRBV18,15,TRBJ1-1,TRBD1,CASSPSGQKNTEAFF,TGTGCCAGCTCACCGTCGGGACAGAAGAACACTGAAGCTTTCTTT
NA,TRBV5-1,15,TRBJ1-1,NA,CASSAEGSWQTEAFF,TGCGCCAGCAGCGCGGAGGGGAGTTGGCAGACTGAAGCTTTCTTT